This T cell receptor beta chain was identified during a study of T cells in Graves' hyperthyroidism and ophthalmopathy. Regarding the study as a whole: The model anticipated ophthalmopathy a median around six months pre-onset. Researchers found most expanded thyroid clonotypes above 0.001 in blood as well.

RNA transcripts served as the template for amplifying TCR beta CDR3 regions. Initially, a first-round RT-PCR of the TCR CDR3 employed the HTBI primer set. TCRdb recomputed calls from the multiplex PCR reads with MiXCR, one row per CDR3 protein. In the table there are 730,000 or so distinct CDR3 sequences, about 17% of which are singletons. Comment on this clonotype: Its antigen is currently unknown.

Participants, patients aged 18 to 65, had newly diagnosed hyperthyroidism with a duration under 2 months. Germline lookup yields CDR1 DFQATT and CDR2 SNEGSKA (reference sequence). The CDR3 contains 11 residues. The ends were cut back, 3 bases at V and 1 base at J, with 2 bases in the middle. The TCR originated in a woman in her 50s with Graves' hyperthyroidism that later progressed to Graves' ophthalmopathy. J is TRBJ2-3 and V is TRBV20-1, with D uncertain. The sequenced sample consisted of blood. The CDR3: CSASGTDTQYF. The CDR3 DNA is TGCAGTGCTAGCGGCACAGATACGCAGTATTTT.